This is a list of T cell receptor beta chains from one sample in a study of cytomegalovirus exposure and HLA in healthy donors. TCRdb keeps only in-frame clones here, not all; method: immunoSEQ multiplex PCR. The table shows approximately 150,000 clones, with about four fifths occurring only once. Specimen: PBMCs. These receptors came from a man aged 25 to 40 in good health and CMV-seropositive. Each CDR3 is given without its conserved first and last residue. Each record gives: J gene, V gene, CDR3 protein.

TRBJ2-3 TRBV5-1 ASSLWAGRRTDTQY
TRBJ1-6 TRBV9 ASRGPGNSRDSPLH
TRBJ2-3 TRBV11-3 ASSSRSGSLTDTQY
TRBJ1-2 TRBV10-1 ASSLDRNYGCT
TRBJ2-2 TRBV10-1 ASSGQKAGELF
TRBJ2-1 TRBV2 ASRKDRGVDEQF
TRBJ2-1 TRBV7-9 ASSSLTSQADYNEQF
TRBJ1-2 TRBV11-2 ASSSPKGTGDGYT
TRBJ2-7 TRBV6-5 ASSYSGRYEQY
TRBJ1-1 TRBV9 ASSVDYRSNTEAF
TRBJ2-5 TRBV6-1 ASNGLAGGETQY
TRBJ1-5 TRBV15 ATSRGFGSNQPQH
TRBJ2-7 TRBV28 ASSLGQGWVYEQY
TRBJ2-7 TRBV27 ASSRSYSGSLGYEQY
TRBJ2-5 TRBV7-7 ASSTLTGGAETQY
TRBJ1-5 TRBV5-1 ASSSGTANQPQH
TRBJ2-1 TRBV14 ASSLAHLAGEQF
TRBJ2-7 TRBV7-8 ASSWTGSYEQY
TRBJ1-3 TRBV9 ASSVAGAPGNTIY
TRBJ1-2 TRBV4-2 ASSQVPLGQGHYGYT
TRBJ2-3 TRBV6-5 ASRASESTDTQY
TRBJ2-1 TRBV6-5 ASSDPGLVFGQF
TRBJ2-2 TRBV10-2 ASSDPGLAGVAGELF
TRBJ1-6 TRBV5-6 ASSLLVSSYNSPLH
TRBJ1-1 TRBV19 ASSPQGQGHGGTEAF
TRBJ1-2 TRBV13 ASSLAWGDYGYT
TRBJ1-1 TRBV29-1 SVRQGRTEAF
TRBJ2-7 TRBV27 ASSDIPLEQY
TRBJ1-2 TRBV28 ASSPSGTGANGYT
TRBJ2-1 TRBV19 ASSIGLRLSNEQF
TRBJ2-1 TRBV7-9 ASSIPGGSPSSEQF
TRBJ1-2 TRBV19 ASSLRQVLYGYT
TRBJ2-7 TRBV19 ASSTGQGTSYEQY
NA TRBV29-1 SGVVGGIGEQY
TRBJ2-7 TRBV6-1 ASSSAPGPEYEQY
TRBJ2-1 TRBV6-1 ASGFNEQF
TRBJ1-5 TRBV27 ASSLRGSSNQPQH
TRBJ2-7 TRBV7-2 ASRTGFRSSYEQY
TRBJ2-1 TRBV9 ASSVGFAGGINEQF
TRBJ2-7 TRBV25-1 ASREGQGKGYEQY
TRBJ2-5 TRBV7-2 ASSADRVKTQY
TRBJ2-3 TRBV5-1 ASSIRQGAADTQY
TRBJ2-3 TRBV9 ASSVVSGGITDTQY
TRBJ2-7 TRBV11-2 ASSLRLAGVDYEQY
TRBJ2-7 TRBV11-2 ASSLQGSSFYEQY